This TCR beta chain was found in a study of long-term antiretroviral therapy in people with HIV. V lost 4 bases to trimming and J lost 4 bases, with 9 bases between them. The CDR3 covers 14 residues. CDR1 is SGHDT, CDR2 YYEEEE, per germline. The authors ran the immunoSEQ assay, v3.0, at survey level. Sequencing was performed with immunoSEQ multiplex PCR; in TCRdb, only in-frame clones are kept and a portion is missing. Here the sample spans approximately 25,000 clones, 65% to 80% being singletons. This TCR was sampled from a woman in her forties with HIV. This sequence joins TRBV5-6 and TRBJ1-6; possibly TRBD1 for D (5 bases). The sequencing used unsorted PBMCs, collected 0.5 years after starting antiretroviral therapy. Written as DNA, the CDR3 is TGTGCCAGCAGCCGGGGCCAATATAATTCACCCCTCCACTTT. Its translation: CASSRGQYNSPLHF. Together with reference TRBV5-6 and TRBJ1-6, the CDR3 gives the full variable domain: DAGVTQSPTHLIKTRGQQVTLRCSPKSGHDTVSWYQQALGQGPQFIFQYYEEEERQRGNFPDRFSGHQFPNYSSELNVNALLLGDSALYLCASSRGQYNSPLHFGNGTRLTVT.